The 24 T cell receptor beta chains reported below all come from one sample, sequenced in a study of shared clonotypes between healthy human individuals (dated by TCRdb to 2020 to 2022). The library came from the immunoSEQ multiplex PCR assay. TCRdb carries this immuneACCESS record with in-frame sequences only. Its versions omit some clonotypes, under half of them owing to an unresolved V gene in the studies checked, with the rest unexplained. A total of roughly 1,100,000 clones appear in this sample, roughly 80% of them only once. About 1.4% of the sample lies in the top ten. Material for sequencing was memory CD4+ T cells sorted from blood. This specimen's cell subset or site label, interpreted: CD45RA-negative fraction. These receptors were obtained from a man younger than 30 in good health.

The V call is TRBV2, the J call TRBJ1-4; a possible D gene is TRBD1 (6 bases). Germline V gene lookup returns CDR1 SNHLY and CDR2 FYNNEI. The V end was cut by 6 bases, the J end by 4 bases, with 9 bases between. This CDR3 spans 13 amino acids. The CDR3 loop reads CASRTGLNEKLFF. CDR3 DNA: TGTGCCAGCAGGACAGGCCTTAATGAAAAACTGTTTTTT.

The chain is built from TRBV29-1 and TRBJ2-7, with 9 bases fitting TRBD1. V lost 5 bases, J lost 4 bases, and 9 bases stayed unmatched. The CDR3 length is 14 residues. Germline V lookup: CDR1 SQVTM, CDR2 ANQGSEA. The CDR3, as DNA: TGCAGCGTTCAGATAGGACAGGGGTGGTACGAGCAGTACTTC. Protein: CSVQIGQGWYEQYF.

The CDR3: CASSPFGQGKNNQPQHF. CDR3 DNA sequence: TGTGCCAGCTCACCATTCGGACAGGGTAAAAACAATCAGCCCCAGCATTTT. This chain uses TRBV18 with TRBJ1-5; 8 bases line up with TRBD1. The CDR3 has 17 amino acids. Germline CDR1 and CDR2: KGHSH and LQKENI. After removal of 2 bases from V and 3 bases from J, the junction contained 9 bases not matched to a gene. The whole variable domain, remainder taken from reference TRBV18 and TRBJ1-5, is NAGVMQNPRHLVRRRGQEARLRCSPMKGHSHVYWYRQLPEEGLKFMVYLQKENIIDESGMPKERFSAEFPKEGPSILRIQQVVRGDSAAYFCASSPFGQGKNNQPQHFGDGTRLSIL.

This clone was counted a few times. V usage is TRBV19 and J usage is TRBJ1-1, with D possibly TRBD1 on 6 matching bases. The germline CDR1 and CDR2 sequences are LNHDA and SQIVND (reference sequence). CDR3 length: 13 amino acids. V was pared by 5 bases and J by 4 bases, with 11 bases between. CDR3 DNA sequence: TGTGCCAGTAGTCGACAGGTAATCACTGAAGCTTTCTTT. It translates to CASSRQVITEAFF. Variable domain in full (rest from reference TRBV19 and TRBJ1-1): DGGITQSPKYLFRKEGQNVTLSCEQNLNHDAMYWYRQDPGQGLRLIYYSQIVNDFQKGDIAEGYSVSREKKESFPLTVTSAQKNPTAFYLCASSRQVITEAFFGQGTRLTVV.

The chain couples TRBV19 to TRBJ2-3; 11 positions match TRBD2. Germline V gene data show CDR1 as LNHDA and CDR2 as SQIVND (reference sequence). The CDR3 covers 15 residues. J was trimmed by 3 bases and V by 4 bases; bases with no gene match: 3. The CDR3 DNA sequence: TGTGCCAGTAGTACAATAGCGGGGGGGACAGATACGCAGTATTTT. Amino acids: CASSTIAGGTDTQYF.

This chain joins TRBV30 and TRBJ1-2; the match to TRBD1 covers 11 bases. V shed 5 bases, J shed 2 bases, and the junction held 1 base outside the gene matches. This CDR3 has 13 residues. Germline CDR1 and CDR2: GTSNPN and SVGIG (reference sequence). The CDR3 bases are TGTGCCTGGGGGGACAGGGGGAACTATGGCTACACCTTC. It encodes CAWGDRGNYGYTF.

This clone was picked up a small number of times. This chain joins TRBV11-2 and TRBJ2-1; the D gene could be TRBD1 or TRBD2 (5 bases each). Deletions cut 5 bases from V and 5 bases from J, with 10 bases between. The CDR3 runs 13 residues. Germline V lookup: CDR1 SGHAT, CDR2 FQNNGV. The CDR3 sequence: CASSRDAHNEQFF. CDR3 DNA: TGTGCCAGCAGCAGGGACGCCCACAATGAGCAGTTCTTC.

The chain employs TRBV27 and TRBJ1-1; D gene uncertain. V shed 4 bases and J shed 4 bases, with 10 bases lying between them. This CDR3 comprises 13 residues. Germline V gene lookup returns CDR1 MNHEY and CDR2 SMNVEV (reference sequence). CDR3 residues: CASSSDWVTEAFF. The CDR3 DNA reads as TGTGCCAGCAGTTCGGACTGGGTCACTGAAGCTTTCTTT.

The J gene is TRBJ2-5, the V gene TRBV27; D perhaps matches TRBD2 (5 bases). There are 13 residues in the CDR3. The V gene's germline CDR1 is MNHEY and CDR2 SMNVEV (reference sequence). V gave up 7 bases and J gave up 5 bases, with 14 bases separating them. CDR3 sequence: CASTSSRRETQYF. The CDR3 bases are TGTGCCAGCACGTCATCCCGGAGGGAGACCCAGTACTTC.

This clone has a handful of counts. The chain recombines TRBV19 with TRBJ1-6; TRBD1 agrees at 7 bases. V gave up 7 bases and J gave up 0 bases; unmatched junction bases: 3. The germline V gene has CDR1 LNHDA and CDR2 SQIVND (reference sequence). The CDR3 length is 15 residues. CDR3 amino acids: CASIQGSSYNSPLHF. CDR3 DNA: TGTGCCAGTATACAGGGGAGCTCCTATAATTCACCCCTCCACTTT.

This clone has only a few counts. The gene calls are TRBV5-1 and TRBJ2-7; D might be TRBD2 (6 bases). Germline assignment: CDR1 SGHRS and CDR2 YFSETQ. This CDR3 is built from 13 residues. V shed 2 bases and J shed 5 bases, with 11 bases lying between them. The CDR3 bases are TGCGCCAGCAGCTTCATGCGGGAAAACGAGCAGTACTTC. Encoded protein: CASSFMRENEQYF. Full variable domain (rest looked up from reference TRBV5-1 and TRBJ2-7): KAGVTQTPRYLIKTRGQQVTLSCSPISGHRSVSWYQQTPGQGLQFLFEYFSETQRNKGNFPGRFSGRQFSNSRSEMNVSTLELGDSALYLCASSFMRENEQYFGPGTRLTVT.

The chain is built from TRBV4-1 and TRBJ1-2, with a possible D match to TRBD1 (6 bases). The CDR3 runs to 13 residues. Trimming took off 2 bases at V and 8 bases at J, with 12 bases between the two ends. Germline V gene lookup returns CDR1 MGHRA and CDR2 YSYEKL. The CDR3 DNA reads as TGCGCCAGCAGCCAACCGGGGGCGGGAGGCTACACCTTC. Protein: CASSQPGAGGYTF.

The chain carries TRBV5-1 and TRBJ1-2, with 9 nucleotides matching TRBD1. This CDR3 has 16 amino acids. Germline lookup yields CDR1 SGHRS and CDR2 YFSETQ. V dropped 4 bases and J dropped 4; count of bases not matched to a gene: 11. CDR3 sequence: CASSGGQGPLLYGYTF. CDR3 sequence (DNA): TGCGCCAGCAGCGGGGGACAGGGCCCTCTCCTCTATGGCTACACCTTC.

This sequence joins TRBV5-1 and TRBJ1-1; 7 bases map to TRBD1. Germline CDR1 and CDR2: SGHRS and YFSETQ. The length of the CDR3 is 13 residues. Germline trimming cut 5 bases from V and 1 base from J; bases unmatched to any gene: 2. This CDR3 reads CASREGANTEAFF. The CDR3 DNA reads as TGCGCCAGCAGAGAGGGGGCGAACACTGAAGCTTTCTTT.

The CDR3 reads CSVEFGNFETQYF. DNA of the CDR3: TGCAGCGTTGAGTTCGGGAATTTTGAGACCCAGTACTTC. This chain uses TRBV29-1 with TRBJ2-5, with D perhaps matching TRBD2 (5 bases). Between the trimmed V and J ends, which lost 3 bases and 5 bases, there was a span of 13 bases. CDR3 length: 13 residues. Germline-derived CDR1 and CDR2 are SQVTM and ANQGSEA. The full variable domain, its missing parts supplied by reference TRBV29-1 and TRBJ2-5, is SAVISQKPSRDICQRGTSLTIQCQVDSQVTMMFWYRQQPGQSLTLIATANQGSEATYESGFVIDKFPISRPNLTFSTLTVSNMSPEDSSIYLCSVEFGNFETQYFGPGTRLLVL.

This clone was counted at least ten times. V and J are TRBV4-1 and TRBJ1-5, with TRBD1 as a possible D gene (5 bases). Germline lookup yields CDR1 MGHRA and CDR2 YSYEKL. The ends were cut back, 0 bases at V and 8 bases at J, with 14 bases in the middle. This CDR3 spans 15 amino acids. CDR3 in DNA: TGCGCCAGCAGCCAAGACGGGGCGGGTTCTGAGCCCCAGCATTTT. It encodes CASSQDGAGSEPQHF.

The chain uses TRBV6-6 and TRBJ2-1; D gene unclear. V shed 7 bases and J shed 7 bases, with 17 bases lying between them. The length of the CDR3 is 14 residues. CDR1 is MNHNY and CDR2 is SVGAGI in the germline V gene (reference sequence). CDR3 region: CASTPLGVANEQFF. The CDR3 region has the DNA TGTGCCAGCACCCCCCTTGGGGTCGCGAATGAGCAGTTCTTC.

The chain joins TRBV7-6 to TRBJ2-1; 11 positions match TRBD2. The CDR3 spans 18 residues. Germline CDR1 reads SGHVS; CDR2 reads FNYEAQ. V dropped 4 bases and J dropped 8; count of bases not matched to a gene: 16. The CDR3, as DNA: TGTGCCAGCAGCTCAATCACCGGGACTAGCGGAGCAGGCTATGAGCAGTTCTTC. Its protein product is CASSSITGTSGAGYEQFF.

The chain has TRBV6-5 and TRBJ1-1, with a possible D match to TRBD1 (6 bases). Deletions cut 4 bases from V and 2 bases from J, with 17 bases between. The germline V gene encodes CDR1 MNHEY and CDR2 SVGAGI. This CDR3 region has 16 residues. In nucleotides, the CDR3 is TGTGCCAGCAGTTCCGTCGACGGGGGGCGAAACACTGAAGCTTTCTTT. Translated, it gives CASSSVDGGRNTEAFF.

The chain is built from TRBV18 and TRBJ2-3; D unclear. This CDR3 comprises 13 residues. Germline V gene lookup returns CDR1 KGHSH and CDR2 LQKENI. V gave up 8 bases and J gave up 0 bases, with 9 bases separating them. CDR3 sequence (DNA): TGTGCCAGCGGGGTCGATAGCACAGATACGCAGTATTTT. This translates into CASGVDSTDTQYF.

The gene calls are TRBV30 and TRBJ1-2; 7 nucleotides match TRBD1. There are 14 residues in the CDR3. The V segment lost 1 base and the J segment 4 bases; nucleotides outside the gene matches: 6. From germline, CDR1 is GTSNPN and CDR2 SVGIG (reference sequence). CDR3 nucleotide sequence: TGTGCCTGGAGTGCTGGGGACAGTCTCTATGGCTACACCTTC. It translates to CAWSAGDSLYGYTF. Full variable domain (missing parts from reference TRBV30 and TRBJ1-2): SQTIHQWPATLVQPVGSPLSLECTVEGTSNPNLYWYRQAAGRGLQLLFYSVGIGQISSEVPQNLSASRPQDRQFILSSKKLLLSDSGFYLCAWSAGDSLYGYTFGSGTRLTVV.

The chain carries TRBV5-1 and TRBJ2-7, with D possibly being TRBD2 (7 bases). Germline V CDR1 and CDR2: SGHRS, YFSETQ. Trimming took off 4 bases at V and 2 bases at J, with 16 bases between the two ends. The CDR3 length is 15 residues. The CDR3 loop reads CASSEVGGRTYEQYF. CDR3 DNA: TGCGCCAGCAGCGAGGTGGGGGGGCGAACCTACGAGCAGTACTTC.

This chain connects TRBV28 to TRBJ2-3; D possibly matches TRBD1 or TRBD2 (5 bases each). Looked up from germline, CDR1 is MDHEN and CDR2 is SYDVKM. V lost 5 bases and J 0 bases, leaving 9 bases between the germline ends. This CDR3 contains 14 residues. The DNA of the CDR3 is TGTGCCAGCAGTGGGACCTCTAGCACAGATACGCAGTATTTT. Translated: CASSGTSSTDTQYF.

V is TRBV5-1 and J is TRBJ1-1, with D unclear. This CDR3 region has 13 residues. Trimming pared 5 bases from V and 0 bases from J, leaving 8 bases between. Germline CDR1 and CDR2: SGHRS and YFSETQ. The CDR3 sequence is CASRNGMNTEAFF. The CDR3 DNA reads TGCGCCAGCAGAAACGGGATGAACACTGAAGCTTTCTTT. Based on the CDR3 plus reference TRBV5-1 and TRBJ1-1, the full variable domain is KAGVTQTPRYLIKTRGQQVTLSCSPISGHRSVSWYQQTPGQGLQFLFEYFSETQRNKGNFPGRFSGRQFSNSRSEMNVSTLELGDSALYLCASRNGMNTEAFFGQGTRLTVV.